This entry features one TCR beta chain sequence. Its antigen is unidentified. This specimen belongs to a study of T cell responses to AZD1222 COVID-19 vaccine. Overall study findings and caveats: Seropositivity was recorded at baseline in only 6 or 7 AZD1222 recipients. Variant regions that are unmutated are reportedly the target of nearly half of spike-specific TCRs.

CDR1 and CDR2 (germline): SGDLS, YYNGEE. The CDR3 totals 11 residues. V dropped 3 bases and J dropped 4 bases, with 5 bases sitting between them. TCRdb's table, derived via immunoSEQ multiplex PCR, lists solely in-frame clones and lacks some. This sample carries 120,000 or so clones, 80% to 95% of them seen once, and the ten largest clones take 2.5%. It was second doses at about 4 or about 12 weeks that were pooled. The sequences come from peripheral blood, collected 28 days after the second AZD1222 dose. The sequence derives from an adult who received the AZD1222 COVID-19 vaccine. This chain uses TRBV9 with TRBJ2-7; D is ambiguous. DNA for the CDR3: TGTGCCAGCAGCGCCGGGTACGAGCAGTACTTC. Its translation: CASSAGYEQYF.